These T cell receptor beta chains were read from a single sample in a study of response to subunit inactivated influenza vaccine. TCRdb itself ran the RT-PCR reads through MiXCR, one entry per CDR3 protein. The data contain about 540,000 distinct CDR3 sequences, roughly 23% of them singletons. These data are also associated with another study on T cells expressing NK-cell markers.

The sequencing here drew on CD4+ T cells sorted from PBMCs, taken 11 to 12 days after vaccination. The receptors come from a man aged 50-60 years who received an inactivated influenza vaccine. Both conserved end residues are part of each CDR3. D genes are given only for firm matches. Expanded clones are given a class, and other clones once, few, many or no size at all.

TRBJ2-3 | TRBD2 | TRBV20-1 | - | TGCAGTGCTAGCCCGGGACTAGCGACGGAAACAGATACGCAGTATTTT | CSASPGLATETDTQYF
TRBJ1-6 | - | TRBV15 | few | TGTGCCACCAGCGACGAGGGCAGGGGTAGTTCACCCCTCCACTTT | CATSDEGRGSSPLHF
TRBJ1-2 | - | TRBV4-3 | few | TGCGCCAGCAGCCGCAGCGACGGGAGCTATGGCTACACCTTC | CASSRSDGSYGYTF
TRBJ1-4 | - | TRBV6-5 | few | TGTGCCAGCAGTTACTCCCGGGACGGAGAAAAACTGTTTTTT | CASSYSRDGEKLFF
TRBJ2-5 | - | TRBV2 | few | TGTGCCAGCAGCGCGGGACGCCAGATGGGAGCCCAGTACTTC | CASSAGRQMGAQYF
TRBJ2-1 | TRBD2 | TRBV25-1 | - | TGTGCCAGCATTGAACCGGGACTAGTTTCTTACAATGAGCAGTTCTTC | CASIEPGLVSYNEQFF
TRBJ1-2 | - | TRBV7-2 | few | TGTGCCAGCAGCTCTAGGGGGTCAGCCGTATGGTATGGCTACACCTTC | CASSSRGSAVWYGYTF
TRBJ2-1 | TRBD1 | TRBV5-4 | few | TGTGCCAGCAGCTTGGGTGGACAGGGGGCGGATGAGCAGTTCTTC | CASSLGGQGADEQFF
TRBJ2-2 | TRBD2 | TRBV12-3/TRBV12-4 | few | TGTGCCAGCAGTTTCCCAGCGGGGGGGCTCTCCGGGGAGCTGTTTTTT | CASSFPAGGLSGELFF
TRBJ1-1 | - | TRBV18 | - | TGTGCCAGCTCACCTACGACAGGAGGATTTATGAACACTGAAGCTTTCTTT | CASSPTTGGFMNTEAFF
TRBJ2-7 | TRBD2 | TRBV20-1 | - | TGCAGTGCGGCGGGACTAGCGGGGGACGAGCAGTACTTC | CSAAGLAGDEQYF
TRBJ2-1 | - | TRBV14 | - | TGTGCCAGCAGCCAAGGACCAGGGCTGTTCTTC | CASSQGPGLFF
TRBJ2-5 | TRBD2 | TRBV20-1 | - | TGCAGTGCAGGGGGAGCGGGGGGGCCAGAGACCCAGTACTTC | CSAGGAGGPETQYF
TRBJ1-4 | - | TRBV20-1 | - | TGCAGTGCCACGCCCCGTGGAGGGGTAGGGGAAAAACTGTTTTTT | CSATPRGGVGEKLFF
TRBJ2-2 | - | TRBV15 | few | TGTGCCACCAGCGGGACCTCGTTGAACACCGGGGAGCTGTTTTTT | CATSGTSLNTGELFF
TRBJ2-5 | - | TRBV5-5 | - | TGTGCCAGCAGCCATTCCTCGGAGACCCAGTACTTC | CASSHSSETQYF
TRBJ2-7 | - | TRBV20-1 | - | TGCAGTGCTAGAGTCGGGGGACCAAAAGACGAGCAGTACTTC | CSARVGGPKDEQYF
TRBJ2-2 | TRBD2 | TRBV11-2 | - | TGTGCCAGCAGCTTACAAGCTAGCGGGAGGACCGGGGAGCTGTTTTTT | CASSLQASGRTGELFF
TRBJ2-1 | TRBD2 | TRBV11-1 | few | TGTGCCAGCAGCCTCCGGACTAGCGGGAGTGCCTACAATGAGCAGTTCTTC | CASSLRTSGSAYNEQFF
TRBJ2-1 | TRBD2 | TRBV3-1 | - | TGTGCCAGCAGCCAAGTTGGGCTAGCGGCAACCAGCTCCTACAATGAGCAGTTCTTC | CASSQVGLAATSSYNEQFF
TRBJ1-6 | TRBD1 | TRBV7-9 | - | TGTGCCAGCAGCTTAATTGGGACAGGGGATTCACCCCTCCACTTT | CASSLIGTGDSPLHF
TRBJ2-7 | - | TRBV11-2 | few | TGTGCCAGCAGCCCAACAGGGCATTACGAGCAGTACTTC | CASSPTGHYEQYF
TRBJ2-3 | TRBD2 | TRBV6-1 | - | TGTGCCAGCAGACCGTGGGGGGGGAGCACAGATACGCAGTATTTT | CASRPWGGSTDTQYF
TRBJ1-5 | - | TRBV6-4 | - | TGTGCCAGCAGTGAATTTTATAGCAATCAGCCCCAGCATTTT | CASSEFYSNQPQHF
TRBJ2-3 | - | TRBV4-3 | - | TGCGCCAGCAGCCAACTGGGATGGGCGGAGGCCACAGATACGCAGTATTTT | CASSQLGWAEATDTQYF
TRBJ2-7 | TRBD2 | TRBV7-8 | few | TGTGCCAGCAGCTTAGTTGGGACTAGCGGTTACTACGAGCAGTACTTC | CASSLVGTSGYYEQYF
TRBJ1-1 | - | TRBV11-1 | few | TGTGCCAGCAGCTTAGCGGAACAGGCTTCGAACACTGAAGCTTTCTTT | CASSLAEQASNTEAFF
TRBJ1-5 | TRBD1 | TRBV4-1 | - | TGCGCCAGCAGTCGCAACCAGGGGGGACAGCCCCAGCATTTT | CASSRNQGGQPQHF
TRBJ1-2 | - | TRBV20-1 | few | TGCAGTGCTAGAGGAGTGGGTGGCTACACCTTC | CSARGVGGYTF
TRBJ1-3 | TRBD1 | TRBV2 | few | TGTGCCAGCAGTGTACAGGGGATAGGAAACACCATATATTTT | CASSVQGIGNTIYF
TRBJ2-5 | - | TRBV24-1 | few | TGTGCCACCAAAGAGGGGGACACCACACAAGAGACCCAGTACTTC | CATKEGDTTQETQYF
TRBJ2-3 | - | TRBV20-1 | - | TGCAGTGCTAATTTGGCGGGGGCTCCCCTAGGCACAGATACGCAGTATTTT | CSANLAGAPLGTDTQYF
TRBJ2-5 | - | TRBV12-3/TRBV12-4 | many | TGTGCCAGCAGTTTAGGGGCAGCAGAGACCCAGTACTTC | CASSLGAAETQYF
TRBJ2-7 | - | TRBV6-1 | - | TGTGCCAGCAGCCCTGAAAGGGGGGGCTGGACGAGAGAGCAGTACTTC | CASSPERGGWTREQYF
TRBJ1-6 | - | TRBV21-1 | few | TGTGCCAGCAGCAAAGGGCGGACCTTCTATAATTCACCCCTCCACTTT | CASSKGRTFYNSPLHF
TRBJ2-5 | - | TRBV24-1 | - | TGTGCCACCAGTGACCCCTTAAGGGAGACCCAGTACTTC | CATSDPLRETQYF
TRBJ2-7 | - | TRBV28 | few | TGTGCCAGCAGTATGCCGTACGAGCAGTACTTC | CASSMPYEQYF
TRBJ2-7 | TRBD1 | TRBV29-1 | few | TGCAGCGCCTTGGGACAGGGGTTGAGGGAGCAGTACTTC | CSALGQGLREQYF
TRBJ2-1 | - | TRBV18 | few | TGTGCCAGCTCACCTCGGGGTTCCCGGGGAGATGAGCAGTTCTTC | CASSPRGSRGDEQFF
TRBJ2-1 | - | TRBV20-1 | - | TGCAGTGCTAGAGTGGGCGGTGGGCAGTTCTTC | CSARVGGGQFF
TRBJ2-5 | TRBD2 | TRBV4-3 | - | TGCGCCAGCAGCCAAGGCGGGAGCGAGACCCAGTACTTC | CASSQGGSETQYF
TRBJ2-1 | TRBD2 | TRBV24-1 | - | TGTGCCACCAGTGACGGCTTTCGGGTAGCGGGGGGGAATGAGCAGTTCTTC | CATSDGFRVAGGNEQFF
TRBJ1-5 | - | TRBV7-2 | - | TGTGCCAGCAGCTTACGGAGACACCGCAATCAGCCCCAGCATTTT | CASSLRRHRNQPQHF
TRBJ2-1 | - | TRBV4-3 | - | TGCGCCAGCAGCCGAAACTGGGGGTCCTACAATGAGCAGTTCTTC | CASSRNWGSYNEQFF
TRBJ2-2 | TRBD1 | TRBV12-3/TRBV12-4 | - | TGTGCCAGCAGGACAGGGGTAGCAAACACCGGGGAGCTGTTTTTT | CASRTGVANTGELFF
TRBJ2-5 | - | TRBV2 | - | TGTGCCAGCAGCTGGCAGTTACAAGAGACCCAGTACTTC | CASSWQLQETQYF
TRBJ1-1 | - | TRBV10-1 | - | TGCGCCAGCAGTGCTCGACAGAACACTGAAGCTTTCTTT | CASSARQNTEAFF
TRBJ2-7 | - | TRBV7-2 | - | TGTGCCAGCAGCTTAGAAGGTTCGGCCGAGCAGTACTTC | CASSLEGSAEQYF
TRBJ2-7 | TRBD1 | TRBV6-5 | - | TGTGCCAGCAGTTCCCTGAGTCAGGACAGGGGAACCTACGAGCAGTACTTC | CASSSLSQDRGTYEQYF
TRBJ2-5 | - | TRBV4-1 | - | TGCGCCAGCAGCCAACTAGTCCGAGCGGAGACCCAGTACTTC | CASSQLVRAETQYF
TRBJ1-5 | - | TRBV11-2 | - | TGTGCCAGCAGCTTTGACAGCTATAGCAATCAGCCCCAGCATTTT | CASSFDSYSNQPQHF
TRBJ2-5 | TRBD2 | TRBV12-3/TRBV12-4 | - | TGTGCCAGCAGTTTCCGTAGCGGGGGTAGGGAGACCCAGTACTTC | CASSFRSGGRETQYF
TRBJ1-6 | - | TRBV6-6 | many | TGTGCCAGCGGCTTCCTAATGGATTCGGGTTCACCCCTCCACTTT | CASGFLMDSGSPLHF
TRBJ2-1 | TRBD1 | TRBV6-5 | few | TGTGCCAGCAGTTACTCGCCTTCGGGGACAGTGTACAATGAGCAGTTCTTC | CASSYSPSGTVYNEQFF
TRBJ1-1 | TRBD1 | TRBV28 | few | TGTGCCAGCAGTCTACGGACAGGACGGAGGGGCACTGAAGCTTTCTTT | CASSLRTGRRGTEAFF